A single sample gave rise to the 21 T cell receptor beta chains below, sequenced in a study of T-cell reconstitution after alpha-beta-depleted transplantation in children. Unique molecular identifiers were incorporated into the prepared TCRbeta library. TCRdb re-called the PCR reads through MiXCR, storing one row per CDR3 protein. The table shows around 700,000 distinct CDR3 sequences, with 10% to 15% occurring only once. This sample comprised PBMCs, obtained before TCRalphabeta/CD19-depleted stem cell transplant. The source is a girl aged 2 to 10 with congenital amegakaryocytic thrombocytopenia, due to receive a stem cell transplant.

In this sample, this clonotype turned up a few times. This rearrangement joins TRBV7-9 to TRBJ2-1; the D is unclear. The germline V and J ends were trimmed by 5 bases and 7 bases, with 9 bases remaining between them. CDR3 size: 12 residues. The germline V gene has CDR1 SEHNR and CDR2 FQNEAQ (reference sequence). DNA of the CDR3: TGTGCCAGCAGCCGCGAACTTAATGAGCAGTTCTTC. It codes for CASSRELNEQFF.

This clonotype was seen many times. CDR3 nucleotides: TGCAGTGTTTCTATCGATGGCAAAAACATTCAGTACTTC. Translated: CSVSIDGKNIQYF. This chain joins TRBV20-1 and TRBJ2-4; D not resolved. The V end lost 7 bases, the J end lost 3 bases, and 13 bases lay between the germline ends. Per germline, CDR1 DFQATT and CDR2 SNEGSKA (reference sequence). The CDR3 runs 13 residues.

The chain links TRBV6-5 to TRBJ2-3; 7 nucleotides match TRBD2. This CDR3 is 17 amino acids long. The J segment lost 6 bases and the V segment lost 0 bases, leaving 12 bases of the junction unmatched. The germline V gene has CDR1 MNHEY and CDR2 SVGAGI. The chain's CDR3 is CASSYSSISGEGDTQYF. For the CDR3, the DNA is TGTGCCAGCAGTTACTCATCGATTTCTGGGGAGGGTGATACGCAGTATTTT.

This clonotype showed up many times. V usage is TRBV28 and J usage is TRBJ1-4; D not certain. The germline CDR1 and CDR2 sequences are MDHEN and SYDVKM. This CDR3 contains 14 residues. Trimming removed 7 bases from V and 4 bases from J, with 13 bases in between. CDR3 in amino acids: CASMEGSINEKLFF. Here the CDR3 DNA reads TGTGCCAGCATGGAGGGCAGCATTAATGAAAAACTGTTTTTT.

V and J are TRBV30 and TRBJ2-5; D possibly corresponds to TRBD2 (6 bases). Trimming removed 5 bases from V and 2 bases from J, with 21 bases in between. The CDR3 spans 16 residues. In germline, CDR1 is GTSNPN, CDR2 SVGIG (reference sequence). The CDR3 DNA reads TGTGCCTGGGCATCGAGACTAGTCCTTTTTCAAGAGACCCAGTACTTC. This gives the protein CAWASRLVLFQETQYF.

This clonotype was seen ten or more times. The J gene is TRBJ2-5, the V gene TRBV27, with D hard to call. Trimming cost V 8 bases and J 4 bases, with 14 bases left between them. CDR1 and CDR2 (germline): MNHEY, SMNVEV (reference sequence). The CDR3 is 13 amino acids. As DNA, the CDR3 is TGTGCCAGCGCCTGGCAGACGAGAGAGACCCAGTACTTC. Amino acid sequence: CASAWQTRETQYF.

This clonotype has more than one count but fewer than ten. The chain carries TRBV7-9 and TRBJ2-1; maybe TRBD1 (6 bases). Trimming left V 5 bases short and J 5 bases short, with 19 bases between. CDR3 length equals 16 residues. Germline V gene data show CDR1 as SEHNR and CDR2 as FQNEAQ (reference sequence). The CDR3 reads CASSPTGPPTHNEQFF. CDR3 nucleotides: TGTGCCAGCAGCCCCACAGGGCCTCCAACCCACAATGAGCAGTTCTTC. Filled out from reference TRBV7-9 and TRBJ2-1, the complete variable domain reads DTGVSQNPRHKITKRGQNVTFRCDPISEHNRLYWYRQTLGQGPEFLTYFQNEAQLEKSRLLSDRFSAERPKGSFSTLEIQRTEQGDSAMYLCASSPTGPPTHNEQFFGPGTRLTVL.

This clonotype was counted at least ten times. The J gene is TRBJ2-4, the V gene TRBV29-1; 8 positions match TRBD2. Germline V lookup: CDR1 SQVTM, CDR2 ANQGSEA. The V and J ends lost 3 bases and 6 bases, in that order; junction bases with no gene match: 4. This CDR3 comprises 13 residues. CDR3: CSVDGAGVNIQYF. DNA of the CDR3: TGCAGCGTTGACGGAGCGGGGGTAAACATTCAGTACTTC.

This clonotype was detected many times. This chain links TRBV20-1 with TRBJ1-1, with D unclear. V lost 3 bases and J 2 bases, leaving 13 bases between the germline ends. The CDR3 extends over 14 amino acids. CDR1 DFQATT and CDR2 SNEGSKA come from the germline V gene (reference sequence). The CDR3 sequence: CSASWQQINTEAFF. The CDR3 DNA sequence: TGCAGTGCTAGTTGGCAACAGATTAACACTGAAGCTTTCTTT.

This clonotype appeared many times. The junction shows a germline mismatch at one end, possibly a read error. The rearrangement links TRBV29-1 to TRBJ2-5, with TRBD1 matching 7 bases. Germline V lookup: CDR1 SQVTM, CDR2 ANQGSEA. The CDR3 contains 15 residues. CDR3 in amino acids: CSVEGGQDPQETQYF. Here the CDR3 DNA reads TGCAGCGTCGAAGGAGGACAGGACCCCCAAGAGACCCAGTACTTC.

The rearrangement links TRBV10-3 to TRBJ1-1; no clear D. Germline CDR1 ENHRY, CDR2 SYGVKD. V lost 3 bases, J lost 1 base, and 3 bases lay in between. The CDR3 runs 12 residues. In DNA form, the CDR3 reads TGTGCCATCAGTGATTCGAACACTGAAGCTTTCTTT. It is translated as CAISDSNTEAFF.

This clonotype occurred a few times. The V gene is TRBV24-1, the J gene TRBJ2-5; 10 nucleotides agree with TRBD2. In germline, CDR1 is KGHDR, CDR2 SFDVKD. The CDR3 is made up of 18 amino acids. Losses at the gene ends were 12 bases for V and 2 bases for J; bases not matched to a gene: 20. This CDR3 is CAAQPTASGRVQQETQYF. The CDR3 coding sequence is TGTGCCGCACAGCCGACCGCTAGCGGGAGAGTGCAGCAAGAGACCCAGTACTTC.

As to this clonotype: A much larger clone differs by one base, so this may be a read error. V and J are TRBV12-3 or TRBV12-4 and TRBJ2-1; unclear D gene. The CDR3 length is 14 residues. DNA of the CDR3: TGTGCCAGCAGTTTCCGGCTAGTCTACAATCAGCAGTTCTTC. Amino acid sequence: CASSFRLVYNQQFF.

This clonotype was recorded at least ten times. The V and J genes are TRBV7-8 and TRBJ2-3, with D hard to call. This CDR3 has 12 residues. V lost 4 bases, J lost 8 bases, and 10 bases lay in between. Germline loops: CDR1 SGHVS, CDR2 FQNEAQ. The CDR3 sequence: CASSYPPGTQYF. CDR3 nucleotide sequence: TGTGCCAGCAGCTACCCTCCGGGTACGCAGTATTTT.

This clonotype has just a few counts. V and J are TRBV12-3 or TRBV12-4 and TRBJ2-6; D remains unclear. The CDR3 runs 14 residues. V shed 6 bases and J shed 3 bases, with 9 bases lying between them. The CDR3 coding sequence is TGTGCCAGCAGCCTCTCCGGTGGGGCCAACGTCCTGACTTTC. The encoded protein is CASSLSGGANVLTF.

The chain is built from TRBV24-1 and TRBJ2-5; weak D call: TRBD2 (6 bases). From germline, CDR1 is KGHDR and CDR2 SFDVKD. V gave up 4 bases and J gave up 3 bases, with 17 bases separating them. This CDR3 has 16 residues. CDR3 coding DNA: TGTGCCACCAGTGAAGGTCGCGGGACCGAAAAAGAGACCCAGTACTTC. It specifies CATSEGRGTEKETQYF.

This clonotype appeared many times. The rearrangement joins TRBV5-1 to TRBJ2-5, with D uncertain. There are 13 residues in the CDR3. With 4 bases removed from V and 5 bases from J, the gap between germline ends came to 12 bases. CDR1 is SGHRS, CDR2 YFSETQ, per germline. CDR3 in amino acids: CASSPGRWETQYF. The CDR3 DNA reads TGCGCCAGCAGCCCGGGTCGATGGGAGACCCAGTACTTC.

This clonotype was seen only once. The V gene is TRBV6-1, the J gene TRBJ2-3; 8 bases are a match to TRBD2. The CDR3 extends over 14 amino acids. Germline V gene sequence: CDR1 MNHNS, CDR2 SASEGT. J lost 5 bases, V lost 8 bases, and 9 bases had no gene match. This chain's CDR3 is CASDFVLAGDTQYF. The CDR3 DNA reads as TGTGCCAGCGACTTTGTGCTAGCGGGAGATACGCAGTATTTT.

This clonotype was picked up many times. The chain uses TRBV5-6 and TRBJ2-1, with 10 bases fitting TRBD2. The germline V gene has CDR1 SGHDT and CDR2 YYEEEE. With V trimmed by 0 bases and J by 8 bases, 8 bases remained unmatched. The CDR3 length is 16 residues. The CDR3 DNA sequence: TGTGCCAGCAGCTTGGGAGCGGGAGGGCCTTATGATGAGCAGTTCTTC. Amino acids: CASSLGAGGPYDEQFF. Full variable domain (rest looked up from reference TRBV5-6 and TRBJ2-1): DAGVTQSPTHLIKTRGQQVTLRCSPKSGHDTVSWYQQALGQGPQFIFQYYEEEERQRGNFPDRFSGHQFPNYSSELNVNALLLGDSALYLCASSLGAGGPYDEQFFGPGTRLTVL.

V usage is TRBV5-6 and J usage is TRBJ2-7; 7 nucleotides align to TRBD1. Trimming took 9 bases from V and 2 from J; bases not matched to a gene: 11. The CDR3 is made up of 14 amino acids. CDR1 and CDR2 from the germline V gene are SGHDT and YYEEEE. The CDR3 protein is CATKSRGIPYEQYF. The CDR3 region has the DNA TGTGCCACCAAGTCCAGGGGGATTCCCTACGAGCAGTACTTC.

This clonotype was counted ten times or more. V is TRBV15 and J is TRBJ2-1; D is uncertain. V was pared by 4 bases and J by 4 bases, with 14 bases between. Per the germline V gene, CDR1 is LNHNV and CDR2 is YYDKDF (reference sequence). This CDR3 has 15 residues. The CDR3 region is CATSKTPPLYNEQFF. The CDR3 coding sequence is TGTGCCACCAGCAAGACCCCCCCTTTATACAATGAGCAGTTCTTC.